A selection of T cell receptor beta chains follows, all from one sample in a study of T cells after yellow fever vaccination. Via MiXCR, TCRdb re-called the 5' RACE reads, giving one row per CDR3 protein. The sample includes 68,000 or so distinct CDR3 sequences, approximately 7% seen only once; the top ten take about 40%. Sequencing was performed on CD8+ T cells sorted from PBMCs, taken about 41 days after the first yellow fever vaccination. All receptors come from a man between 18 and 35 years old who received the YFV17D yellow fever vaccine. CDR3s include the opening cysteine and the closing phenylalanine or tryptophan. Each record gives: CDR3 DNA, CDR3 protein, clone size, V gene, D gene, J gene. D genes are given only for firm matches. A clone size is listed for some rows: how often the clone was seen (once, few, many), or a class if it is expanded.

DNA: TGTGCCAGCTCACCGACAGGGGAAGATCAGCCCCAGCATTTT
CDR3: CASSPTGEDQPQHF
size: many
V: TRBV18
D: TRBD1
J: TRBJ1-5

DNA: TGCGCCAGCAGCCAAGAATCAACAGGGGCCAACTGGGGCTACACCTTC
CDR3: CASSQESTGANWGYTF
size: few
V: TRBV4-1
D: TRBD1
J: TRBJ1-2

DNA: TGTGCCAGCAGCTTAGTAATAGCGGGGGTGTACAATGAGCAGTTCTTC
CDR3: CASSLVIAGVYNEQFF
size: few
V: TRBV7-9
D: TRBD2
J: TRBJ2-1

DNA: TGCGCCAGCAGCCCCGGTCTCAGGGCCCAGAACACTGAAGCTATCTTT
CDR3: CASSPGLRAQNTEAIF
size: .
V: TRBV4-3
D: .
J: TRBJ1-1

DNA: TGTGCCAGCAGCTTACTGGTCCTTTCCTTC
CDR3: CASSLLVLSF
size: many
V: TRBV7-8
D: .
J: TRBJ2-1

DNA: TGTGCCAGCAGCCAAGTCAGGAGCTCTGGGGCCAACGTCCTGACTTTC
CDR3: CASSQVRSSGANVLTF
size: few
V: TRBV3-1
D: .
J: TRBJ2-6

DNA: TGTGCCAGCAGCTTGGAAGTAGCGGGGGGGCGCGAGACCCAGTACTTC
CDR3: CASSLEVAGGRETQYF
size: many
V: TRBV5-5
D: TRBD2
J: TRBJ2-5

DNA: TGTGCCAGCAGTTTTGGGGCGCCAGATACGCAGTATTTT
CDR3: CASSFGAPDTQYF
size: few
V: TRBV12-3/TRBV12-4
D: .
J: TRBJ2-3

DNA: TGTGCCAGCAGCCAGTGGACAGGGGGCCTCCCCTATTCACCCCTCCACTTT
CDR3: CASSQWTGGLPYSPLHF
size: few
V: TRBV14
D: TRBD1
J: TRBJ1-6

DNA: TGTGCCAGCAGCTTAGCGGGACAAGGGGAGCTGTTTTTT
CDR3: CASSLAGQGELFF
size: few
V: TRBV7-6
D: .
J: TRBJ2-2

DNA: TGTGCCATCAGGACAGGGTCGGCTGGAAACACCATATATTTT
CDR3: CAIRTGSAGNTIYF
size: many
V: TRBV10-3
D: TRBD1
J: TRBJ1-3

DNA: TGCAGTGCTAGAGACGTTGCCTACGAGCAGTACTTC
CDR3: CSARDVAYEQYF
size: many
V: TRBV20-1
D: .
J: TRBJ2-7

DNA: TGTGCCAGCAGCCGATTGCGTTGGTTGCTCCTCCCGAACACTGAAGCTTTCTTT
CDR3: CASSRLRWLLLPNTEAFF
size: few
V: TRBV7-6
D: .
J: TRBJ1-1

DNA: TGTGCCAGCATTTGGACGGCTGATAGCAATCAGCCCCAGCATTTT
CDR3: CASIWTADSNQPQHF
size: few
V: TRBV6-5
D: .
J: TRBJ1-5

DNA: TGTGCCAGCAGCTACAGGGGGCTAGGCTATGGCTACACCTTC
CDR3: CASSYRGLGYGYTF
size: .
V: TRBV7-8
D: TRBD1
J: TRBJ1-2

DNA: TGTGCCAGCAGCTGGGGGACGAGTCCCCATGGCTACACCTTC
CDR3: CASSWGTSPHGYTF
size: few
V: TRBV7-9
D: .
J: TRBJ1-2

DNA: TGCGCCAGCAGCCAAGGTCCCGGGGGGGGGGCGTATGAGCAGTTCTTC
CDR3: CASSQGPGGGAYEQFF
size: .
V: TRBV4-3
D: TRBD2
J: TRBJ2-1

DNA: TGCAGCGTTGAGGGCCTGGAGGCAACTGGCTACACCTTC
CDR3: CSVEGLEATGYTF
size: many
V: TRBV29-1
D: .
J: TRBJ1-2

DNA: TGCGCCAGCAGCCAAGTGCGGAGCTCCTACAATGAGCAGTTCTTC
CDR3: CASSQVRSSYNEQFF
size: .
V: TRBV4-1
D: .
J: TRBJ2-1

DNA: TGTGCCAGCAGTGTCGCGCTTTCCGATACGCAGTATTTT
CDR3: CASSVALSDTQYF
size: many
V: TRBV2
D: .
J: TRBJ2-3

DNA: TGTGCCAGCAGCCAAACCGGGACTAGCGGGGGGGAGACCCAGTACTTC
CDR3: CASSQTGTSGGETQYF
size: medium-sized
V: TRBV4-2
D: TRBD2
J: TRBJ2-5

DNA: TGCGCCAGCAGCCAAGTGATTTTCGGGGGCCCGGGCAATCAGCCCCAGCATTTT
CDR3: CASSQVIFGGPGNQPQHF
size: few
V: TRBV4-1
D: .
J: TRBJ1-5

DNA: TGTGCCAGCAGTACCCAAACGGGACAGGGGGCTGAAGCTTTCTTT
CDR3: CASSTQTGQGAEAFF
size: many
V: TRBV27
D: TRBD1
J: TRBJ1-1